This note documents a single TCR beta chain sequence. As yet, its antigen is unknown. V lost 4 bases, J lost 7 bases, and 12 bases stayed unmatched. Germline CDR1 reads SGHDN; CDR2 reads FVKESK. The CDR3 sequence is 16 residues long. Stated treatment: oral pan-JAK inhibitor, 5-10 mg twice daily. Collected material from alopecia areata patients comprised lesional scalp punch biopsies and peripheral blood. Sorted out of PBMCs were CD4+ T cells and CD8+ T cells. RNA was extracted and reverse transcribed into cDNA as the sequencing template. TCRdb keeps only in-frame clones here, not all; method: immunoSEQ multiplex PCR. The table records fewer than 150,000 clones, less than 75% of them present only once. This record comes from a study of CD8+ T cells in alopecia areata. Study-wide background: Treatment comprised oral tofacitinib, 5 to 10 mg twice daily, in treated patients. Study-level points and caveats: Persistence of many expanded lesional clones was seen in scalp and blood during tofacitinib.

This sequence joins TRBV14 and TRBJ2-3; TRBD2 matches 9 bases. The sample here was CD8+ T cells sorted from blood, taken at week 4, from a patient treated with tofacitinib. This TCR derives from a human donor with alopecia areata. CDR3 protein: CASSPLAGAKTYTQYF. In DNA, the CDR3 is TGTGCCAGCAGCCCCTTAGCGGGGGCGAAAACGTATACGCAGTATTTT.